This entry is about one TCR beta chain. The protocol was immunoSEQ multiplex PCR, while the TCRdb copy is restricted to in-frame clones and leaves out a portion. The sample has 110,000 to 150,000 clones, 75% to 85% seen once. The CDR3 is made up of 17 amino acids. The trim removed 1 base at V and 0 bases at J, leaving 6 bases unmatched. Germline CDR1 is LGHNA and CDR2 is YSLEER. The data were obtained in a study of blood T cell repertoires in COVID-19. Study information: Donors in the United States, Italy and Spain gave samples during acute or convalescent COVID-19.

The material sequenced was peripheral blood. The receptor was isolated from a man aged 65 to 85 who had recovered from COVID-19. V usage is TRBV4-3 and J usage is TRBJ2-1, with TRBD2 matching over 7 bases. The chain's CDR3 is CASSQAPGGTSYNEQFF. CDR3 coding DNA: TGCGCCAGCAGCCAAGCCCCGGGGGGTACCTCCTACAATGAGCAGTTCTTC.